These 5 T cell receptor beta chains originate from one sample sequenced in a study of T cells in Graves' hyperthyroidism and ophthalmopathy. Template material for amplifying TCR beta CDR3 regions consisted of RNA transcripts. Initially, a first-round RT-PCR of the TCR CDR3 employed the HTBI primer set. TCRdb recomputed calls from the multiplex PCR reads with MiXCR, one row per CDR3 protein. Here the sample spans around 800,000 distinct CDR3 sequences, 38% being singletons. The specimen was blood. These receptors all come from a man between 18 and 35 years old with Graves' hyperthyroidism.

With regard to this clonotype: Just one base apart from a much larger clone, this may be a read error. No conserved phenylalanine or tryptophan is present at the end of the CDR3, so a read error is the likely explanation. The rearrangement joins TRBV7-9 to TRBJ1-1; tentatively, D is TRBD1 (6 bases). V lost 5 bases, J lost 4 bases, and 14 bases lay in between. The CDR3 extends over 14 amino acids. Germline assignment: CDR1 SEHNR and CDR2 FQNEAQ (reference sequence). The CDR3 nucleotides are TGTGCCAGCAGCCAACTTAGGGGGGGCACTGAAGCTTTCCTT. Amino acid sequence: CASSQLRGGTEAFL.

The rearrangement uses TRBV4-1 and TRBJ2-5; the match to TRBD1 covers 9 bases. Trimming removed 4 bases from V and 5 bases from J; junction bases left unmatched: 8. The CDR3 has 15 amino acids. Germline values: CDR1 MGHRA, CDR2 YSYEKL. In DNA form, the CDR3 reads TGCGCCAGCAGCCCCCCCGGGACAGGGTTGGAGACCCAGTACTTC. Protein: CASSPPGTGLETQYF.

The chain combines TRBV2 with TRBJ2-5; D may be TRBD2 (6 bases). V was pared by 7 bases and J by 5 bases, with 17 bases between. The germline CDR1 and CDR2 sequences are SNHLY and FYNNEI. The CDR3 extends over 14 amino acids. The CDR3 reads CASNERELQETQYF. CDR3 in DNA: TGTGCCAGCAACGAACGGGAGCTTCAGGAGACCCAGTACTTC.

V gene TRBV7-2 combines with J gene TRBJ2-3; D gene uncertain. The CDR3 is 11 amino acids. Germline V CDR1 and CDR2: SGHTA, FQGNSA. Trimming removed 3 bases from V and 6 bases from J, with 4 bases in between. CDR3 in amino acids: CASSLWDTQYF. The CDR3, as DNA: TGTGCCAGCAGCTTGTGGGATACGCAGTATTTT.

This clonotype was picked up one time. The chain is built from TRBV7-8 and TRBJ2-3; D call uncertain. Germline V lookup: CDR1 SGHVS, CDR2 FQNEAQ. The length of the CDR3 is 11 residues. V was shortened by 8 bases and J by 4 bases, with 7 bases between the two germline ends. The CDR3 sequence: CASSHADTQYF. DNA for the CDR3: TGTGCCAGCTCACACGCAGATACGCAGTATTTT.